This TCR beta chain was found in a study of tumor and adjacent non-tumor tissue in lung cancer. Notes on the study in general: Shorter survival was associated with higher TCR diversity in tumors. In normal lung, the top 100 clones were significantly more dominant than in tumor.

To note about this clonotype: Its antigen is not identified. This may be a read error: a much more frequent sequence differs by one nucleotide.

This sample's RNA came from whole unsorted tissue. Distant lung tissue was collected more than 3 cm away from the tumor edge. The germline V gene encodes CDR1 SGHRS and CDR2 YFSETQ. This CDR3 contains 16 residues. V shed 4 bases, J shed 6 bases, and the junction held 12 bases outside the gene matches. TCRbeta libraries were built with three rounds of nested PCR, modified from ARM-PCR. MiXCR, run by TCRdb on the multiplex PCR reads, gives a single entry per CDR3 protein. The sample holds tens of thousands of distinct CDR3 sequences, 74% seen once. The chain joins TRBV5-1 to TRBJ2-1; 8 bases are a match to TRBD2. Sequencing was carried out using distant non-tumor lung tissue. This TCR was recovered from a woman aged 60 to 75 with non-small cell lung cancer. In DNA, the CDR3 is TGCGCCAGCAGCCCCCATAGCGGGATGGGGGCCAATGAGCAGTTCTTC. Amino acid sequence: CASSPHSGMGANEQFF.